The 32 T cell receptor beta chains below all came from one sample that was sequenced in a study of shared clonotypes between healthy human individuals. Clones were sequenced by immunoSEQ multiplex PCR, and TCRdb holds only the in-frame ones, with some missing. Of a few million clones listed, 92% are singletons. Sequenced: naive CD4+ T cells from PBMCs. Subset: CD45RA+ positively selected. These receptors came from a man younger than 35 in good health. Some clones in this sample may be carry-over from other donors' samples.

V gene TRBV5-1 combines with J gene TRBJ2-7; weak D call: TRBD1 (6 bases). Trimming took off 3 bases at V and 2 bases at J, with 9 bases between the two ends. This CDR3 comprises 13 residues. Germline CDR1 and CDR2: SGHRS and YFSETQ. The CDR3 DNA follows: TGCGCCAGCAGCTCCAACAGGGCCTACGAGCAGTACTTC. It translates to CASSSNRAYEQYF.

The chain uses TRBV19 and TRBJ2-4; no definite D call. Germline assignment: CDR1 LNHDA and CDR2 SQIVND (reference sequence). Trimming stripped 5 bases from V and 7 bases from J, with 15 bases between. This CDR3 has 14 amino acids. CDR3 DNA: TGTGCCAGTAGTCCGACTCAACAAGGGAACATTCAGTACTTC. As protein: CASSPTQQGNIQYF.

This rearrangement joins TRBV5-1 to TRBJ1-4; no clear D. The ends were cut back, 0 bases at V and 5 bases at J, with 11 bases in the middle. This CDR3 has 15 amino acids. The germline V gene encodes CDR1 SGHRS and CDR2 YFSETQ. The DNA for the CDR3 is TGCGCCAGCAGCTTGGCCCCGTTGGTGAATGAAAAACTGTTTTTT. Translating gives CASSLAPLVNEKLFF.

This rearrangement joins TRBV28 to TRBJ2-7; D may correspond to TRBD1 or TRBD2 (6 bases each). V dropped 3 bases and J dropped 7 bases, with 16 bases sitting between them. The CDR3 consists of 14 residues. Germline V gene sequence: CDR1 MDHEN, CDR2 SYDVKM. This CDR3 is CASSLMSGGQEQYF. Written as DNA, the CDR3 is TGTGCCAGCAGTTTGATGTCTGGGGGGCAGGAGCAGTACTTC.

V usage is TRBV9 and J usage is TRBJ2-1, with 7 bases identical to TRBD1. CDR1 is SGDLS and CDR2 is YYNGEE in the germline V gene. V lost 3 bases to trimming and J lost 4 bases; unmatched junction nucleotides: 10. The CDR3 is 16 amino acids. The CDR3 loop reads CASSETGSFGYNEQFF. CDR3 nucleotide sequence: TGTGCCAGCAGCGAGACAGGGAGTTTTGGATACAATGAGCAGTTCTTC. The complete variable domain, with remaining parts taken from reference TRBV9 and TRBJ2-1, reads DSGVTQTPKHLITATGQRVTLRCSPRSGDLSVYWYQQSLDQGLQFLIQYYNGEERAKGNILERFSAQQFPDLHSELNLSSLELGDSALYFCASSETGSFGYNEQFFGPGTRLTVL.

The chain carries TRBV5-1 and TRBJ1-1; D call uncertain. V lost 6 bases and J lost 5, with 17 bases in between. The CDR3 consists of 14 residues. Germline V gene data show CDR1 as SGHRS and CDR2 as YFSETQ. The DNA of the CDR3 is TGCGCCAGCATGCGGAGTGGGCTTTCGACTGAAGCTTTCTTT. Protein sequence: CASMRSGLSTEAFF. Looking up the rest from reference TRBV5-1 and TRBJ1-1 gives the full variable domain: KAGVTQTPRYLIKTRGQQVTLSCSPISGHRSVSWYQQTPGQGLQFLFEYFSETQRNKGNFPGRFSGRQFSNSRSEMNVSTLELGDSALYLCASMRSGLSTEAFFGQGTRLTVV.

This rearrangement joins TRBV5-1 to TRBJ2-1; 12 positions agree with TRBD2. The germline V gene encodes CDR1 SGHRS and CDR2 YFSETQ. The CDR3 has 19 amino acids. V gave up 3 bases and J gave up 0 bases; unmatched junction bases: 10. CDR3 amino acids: CASSSLAGGPSGSYNEQFF. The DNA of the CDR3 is TGCGCCAGCAGCTCGCTAGCGGGAGGGCCGAGTGGCTCCTACAATGAGCAGTTCTTC.

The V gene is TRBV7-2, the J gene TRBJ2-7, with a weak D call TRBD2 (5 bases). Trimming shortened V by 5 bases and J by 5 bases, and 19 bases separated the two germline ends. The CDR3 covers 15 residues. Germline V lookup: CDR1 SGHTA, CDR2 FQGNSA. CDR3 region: CASSIQSQRRNEQYF. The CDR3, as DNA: TGTGCCAGCAGCATACAGTCCCAGCGGAGGAACGAGCAGTACTTC.

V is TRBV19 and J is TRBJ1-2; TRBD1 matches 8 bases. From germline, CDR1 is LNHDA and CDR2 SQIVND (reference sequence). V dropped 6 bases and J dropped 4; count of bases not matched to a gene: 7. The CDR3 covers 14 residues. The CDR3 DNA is TGTGCCAGTAGGGTACAGGGGGGAAGCTATGGCTACACCTTC. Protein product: CASRVQGGSYGYTF.

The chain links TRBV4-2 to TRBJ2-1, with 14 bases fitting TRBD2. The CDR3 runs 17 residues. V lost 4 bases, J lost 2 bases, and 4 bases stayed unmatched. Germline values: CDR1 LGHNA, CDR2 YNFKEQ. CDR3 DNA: TGTGCCAGCAGCCCACCGGGACTAGCGGGAGCCTACAATGAGCAGTTCTTC. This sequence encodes CASSPPGLAGAYNEQFF.

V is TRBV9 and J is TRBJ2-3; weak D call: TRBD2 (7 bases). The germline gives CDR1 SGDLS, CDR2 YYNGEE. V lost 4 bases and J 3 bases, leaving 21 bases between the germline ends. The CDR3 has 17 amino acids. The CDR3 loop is CASSPGRGGGWTDTQYF. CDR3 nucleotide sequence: TGTGCCAGCAGCCCAGGACGAGGGGGAGGGTGGACAGATACGCAGTATTTT.

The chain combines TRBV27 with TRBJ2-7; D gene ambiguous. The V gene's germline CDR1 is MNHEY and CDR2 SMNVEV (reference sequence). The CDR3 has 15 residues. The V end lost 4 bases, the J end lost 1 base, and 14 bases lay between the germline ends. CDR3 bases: TGTGCCAGCAGTTCCCGGACGGCTACGTCCTACGAGCAGTACTTC. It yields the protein CASSSRTATSYEQYF.

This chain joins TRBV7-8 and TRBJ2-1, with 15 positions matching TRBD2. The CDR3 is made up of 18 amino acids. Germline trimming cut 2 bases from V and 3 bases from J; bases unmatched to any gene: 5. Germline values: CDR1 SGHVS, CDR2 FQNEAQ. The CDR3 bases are TGTGCCAGCAGCTTATCCGGACTAGCGGGAGGGTTCTACAATGAGCAGTTCTTC. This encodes CASSLSGLAGGFYNEQFF. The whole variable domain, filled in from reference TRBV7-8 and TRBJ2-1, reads GAGVSQSPRYKVAKRGQDVALRCDPISGHVSLFWYQQALGQGPEFLTYFQNEAQLDKSGLPSDRFFAERPEGSVSTLKIQRTQQEDSAVYLCASSLSGLAGGFYNEQFFGPGTRLTVL.

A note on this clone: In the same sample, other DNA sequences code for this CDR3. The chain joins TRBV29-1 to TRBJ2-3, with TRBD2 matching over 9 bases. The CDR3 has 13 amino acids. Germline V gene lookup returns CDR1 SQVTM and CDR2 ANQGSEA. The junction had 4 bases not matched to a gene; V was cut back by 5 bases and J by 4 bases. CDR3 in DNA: TGCAGCGTTCGCGGGAGGGCCTCAGATACGCAGTATTTT. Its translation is CSVRGRASDTQYF.

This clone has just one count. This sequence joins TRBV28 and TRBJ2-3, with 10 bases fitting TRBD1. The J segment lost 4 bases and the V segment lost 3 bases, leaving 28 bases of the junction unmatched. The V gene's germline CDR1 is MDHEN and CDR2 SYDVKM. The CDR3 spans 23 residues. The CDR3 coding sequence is TGTGCCAGCAGTTTTGCGTTGGACAGGGGGAGAGCCTCGACTACTTCCCTGGCAGATACGCAGTATTTT. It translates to CASSFALDRGRASTTSLADTQYF.

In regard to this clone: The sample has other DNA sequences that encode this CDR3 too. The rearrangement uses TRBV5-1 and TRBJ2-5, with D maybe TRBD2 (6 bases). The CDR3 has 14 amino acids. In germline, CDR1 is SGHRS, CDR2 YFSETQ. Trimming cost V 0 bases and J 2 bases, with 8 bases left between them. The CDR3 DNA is TGCGCCAGCAGCTTGGATAGCGGACAAGAGACCCAGTACTTC. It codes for CASSLDSGQETQYF.

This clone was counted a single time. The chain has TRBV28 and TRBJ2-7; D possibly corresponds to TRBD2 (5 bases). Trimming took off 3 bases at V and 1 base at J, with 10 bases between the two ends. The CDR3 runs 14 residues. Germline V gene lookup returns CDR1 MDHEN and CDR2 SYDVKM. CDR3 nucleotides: TGTGCCAGCAGTTTTGATCGCGGGTCCTACGAGCAGTACTTC. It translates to CASSFDRGSYEQYF. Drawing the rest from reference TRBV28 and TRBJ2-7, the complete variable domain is DVKVTQSSRYLVKRTGEKVFLECVQDMDHENMFWYRQDPGLGLRLIYFSYDVKMKEKGDIPEGYSVSREKKERFSLILESASTNQTSMYLCASSFDRGSYEQYFGPGTRLTVT.

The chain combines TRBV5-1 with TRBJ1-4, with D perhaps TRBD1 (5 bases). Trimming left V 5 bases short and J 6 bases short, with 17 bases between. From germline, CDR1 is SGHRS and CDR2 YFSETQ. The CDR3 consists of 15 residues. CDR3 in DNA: TGCGCCAGCAGTATTGGACCAGGGAGGGATGAAAAACTGTTTTTT. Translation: CASSIGPGRDEKLFF.

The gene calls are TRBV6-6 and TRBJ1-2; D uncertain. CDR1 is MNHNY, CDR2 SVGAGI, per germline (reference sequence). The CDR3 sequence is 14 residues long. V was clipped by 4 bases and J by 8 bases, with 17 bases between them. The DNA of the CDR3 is TGTGCCAGCAGTTCCCCCACGCGTCAATTGGGCTACACCTTC. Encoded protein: CASSSPTRQLGYTF.

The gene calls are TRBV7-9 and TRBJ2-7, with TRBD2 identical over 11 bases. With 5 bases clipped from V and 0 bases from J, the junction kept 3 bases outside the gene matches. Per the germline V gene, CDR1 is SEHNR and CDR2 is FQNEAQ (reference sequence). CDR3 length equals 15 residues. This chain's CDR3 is CASSLLAGVSYEQYF. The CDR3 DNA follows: TGTGCCAGCAGCCTACTAGCGGGAGTCTCCTACGAGCAGTACTTC.

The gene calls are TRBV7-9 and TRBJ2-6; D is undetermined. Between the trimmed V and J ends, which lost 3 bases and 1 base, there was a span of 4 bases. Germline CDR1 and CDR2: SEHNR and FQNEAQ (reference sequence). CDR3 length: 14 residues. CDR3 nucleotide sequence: TGTGCCAGCAGCTTTGTTTCTGGGGCCAACGTCCTGACTTTC. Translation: CASSFVSGANVLTF.

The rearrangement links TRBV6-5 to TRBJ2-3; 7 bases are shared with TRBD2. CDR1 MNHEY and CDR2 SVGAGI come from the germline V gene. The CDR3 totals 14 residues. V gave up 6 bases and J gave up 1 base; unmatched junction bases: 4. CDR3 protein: CASRHTSGTDTQYF. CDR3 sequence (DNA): TGTGCCAGCAGACATACTAGCGGCACAGATACGCAGTATTTT.

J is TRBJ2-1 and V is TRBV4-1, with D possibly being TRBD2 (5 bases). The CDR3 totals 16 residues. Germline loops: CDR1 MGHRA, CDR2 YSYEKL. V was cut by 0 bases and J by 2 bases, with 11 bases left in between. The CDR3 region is CASSQDFRGTYNEQFF. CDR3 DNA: TGCGCCAGCAGCCAAGATTTCCGGGGAACCTACAATGAGCAGTTCTTC.

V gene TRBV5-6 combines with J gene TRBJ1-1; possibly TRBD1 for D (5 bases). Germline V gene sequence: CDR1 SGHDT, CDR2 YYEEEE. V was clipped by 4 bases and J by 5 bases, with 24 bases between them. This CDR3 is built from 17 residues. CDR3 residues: CASSPRDRNPRFTEAFF. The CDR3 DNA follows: TGTGCCAGCAGCCCCCGGGACCGCAATCCTAGGTTTACTGAAGCTTTCTTT.

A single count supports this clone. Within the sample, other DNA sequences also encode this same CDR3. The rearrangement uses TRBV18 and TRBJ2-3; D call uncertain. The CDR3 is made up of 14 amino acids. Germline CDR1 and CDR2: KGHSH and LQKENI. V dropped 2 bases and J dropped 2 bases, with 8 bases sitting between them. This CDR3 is CASSPTGSTDTQYF. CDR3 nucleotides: TGTGCCAGCTCACCAACTGGGTCCACAGATACGCAGTATTTT. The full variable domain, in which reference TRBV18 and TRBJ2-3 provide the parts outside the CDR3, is NAGVMQNPRHLVRRRGQEARLRCSPMKGHSHVYWYRQLPEEGLKFMVYLQKENIIDESGMPKERFSAEFPKEGPSILRIQQVVRGDSAAYFCASSPTGSTDTQYFGPGTRLTVL.

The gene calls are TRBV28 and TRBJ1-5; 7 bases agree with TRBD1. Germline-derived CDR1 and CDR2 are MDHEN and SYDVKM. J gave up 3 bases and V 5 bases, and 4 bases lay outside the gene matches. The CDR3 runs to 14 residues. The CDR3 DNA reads TGTGCCAGCAGTCCCGGGACAGTCAATCAGCCCCAGCATTTT. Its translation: CASSPGTVNQPQHF.

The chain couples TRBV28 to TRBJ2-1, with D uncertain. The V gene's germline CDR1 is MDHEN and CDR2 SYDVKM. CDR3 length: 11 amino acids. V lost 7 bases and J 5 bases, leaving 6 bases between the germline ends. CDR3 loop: CASTTHNEQFF. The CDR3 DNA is TGTGCCAGCACCACACACAATGAGCAGTTCTTC. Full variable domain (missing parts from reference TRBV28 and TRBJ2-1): DVKVTQSSRYLVKRTGEKVFLECVQDMDHENMFWYRQDPGLGLRLIYFSYDVKMKEKGDIPEGYSVSREKKERFSLILESASTNQTSMYLCASTTHNEQFFGPGTRLTVL.

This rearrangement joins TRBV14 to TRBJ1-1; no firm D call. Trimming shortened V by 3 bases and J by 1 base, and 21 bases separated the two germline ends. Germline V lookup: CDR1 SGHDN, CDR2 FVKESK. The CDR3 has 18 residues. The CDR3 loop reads CASSHAAAVSAGNTEAFF. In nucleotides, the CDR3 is TGTGCCAGCAGCCACGCCGCCGCAGTCAGCGCGGGGAACACTGAAGCTTTCTTT. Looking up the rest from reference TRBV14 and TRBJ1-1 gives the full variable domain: EAGVTQFPSHSVIEKGQTVTLRCDPISGHDNLYWYRRVMGKEIKFLLHFVKESKQDESGMPNNRFLAERTGGTYSTLKVQPAELEDSGVYFCASSHAAAVSAGNTEAFFGQGTRLTVV.

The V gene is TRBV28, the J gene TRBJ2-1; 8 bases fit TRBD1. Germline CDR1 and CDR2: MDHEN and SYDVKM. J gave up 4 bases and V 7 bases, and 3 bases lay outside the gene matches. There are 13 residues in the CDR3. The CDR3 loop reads CASTGGAYNEQFF. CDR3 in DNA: TGTGCCAGCACAGGGGGCGCGTACAATGAGCAGTTCTTC.

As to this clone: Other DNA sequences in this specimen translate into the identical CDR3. This CDR3 is CASSRGTGNTEAFF. The CDR3 DNA follows: TGTGCCAGCAGCCGAGGGACGGGGAACACTGAAGCTTTCTTT. This chain connects TRBV2 to TRBJ1-1, with TRBD1 as a possible D gene (5 bases). The CDR3 extends over 14 amino acids. Germline-derived CDR1 and CDR2 are SNHLY and FYNNEI. V was pared by 6 bases and J by 1 base, with 12 bases between. The full variable domain, rest sourced from reference TRBV2 and TRBJ1-1, is EPEVTQTPSHQVTQMGQEVILRCVPISNHLYFYWYRQILGQKVEFLVSFYNNEISEKSEIFDDQFSVERPDGSNFTLKIRSTKLEDSAMYFCASSRGTGNTEAFFGQGTRLTVV.

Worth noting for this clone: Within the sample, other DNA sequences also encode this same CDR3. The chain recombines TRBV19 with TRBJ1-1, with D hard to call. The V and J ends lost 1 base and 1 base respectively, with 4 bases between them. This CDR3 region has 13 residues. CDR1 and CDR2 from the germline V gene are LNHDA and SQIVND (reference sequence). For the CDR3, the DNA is TGTGCCAGTAGTATAGGAAAGAACACTGAAGCTTTCTTT. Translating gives CASSIGKNTEAFF. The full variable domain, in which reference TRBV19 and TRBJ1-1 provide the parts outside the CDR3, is DGGITQSPKYLFRKEGQNVTLSCEQNLNHDAMYWYRQDPGQGLRLIYYSQIVNDFQKGDIAEGYSVSREKKESFPLTVTSAQKNPTAFYLCASSIGKNTEAFFGQGTRLTVV.

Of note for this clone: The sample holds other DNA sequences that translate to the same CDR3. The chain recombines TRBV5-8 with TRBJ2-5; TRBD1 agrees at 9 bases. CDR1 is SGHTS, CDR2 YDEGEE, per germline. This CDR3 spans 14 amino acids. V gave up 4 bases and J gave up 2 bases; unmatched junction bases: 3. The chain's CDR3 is CASSPGQGQETQYF. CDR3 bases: TGTGCCAGCAGCCCCGGACAGGGGCAAGAGACCCAGTACTTC. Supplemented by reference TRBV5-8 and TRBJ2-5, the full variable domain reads EAGVTQSPTHLIKTRGQQATLRCSPISGHTSVYWYQQALGLGLQFLLWYDEGEERNRGNFPPRFSGRQFPNYSSELNVNALELEDSALYLCASSPGQGQETQYFGPGTRLLVL.